The 25 T cell receptor beta chains below come from one sample, sequenced in a study of blood T cell repertoires in COVID-19. Measured with immunoSEQ multiplex PCR; TCRdb has only the in-frame clones, and not every one. The sample has around 250,000 clones; more than 70% are singletons. Sequencing was carried out using PBMCs or T cells enriched from blood (not recorded which). The receptor set was obtained from a woman in her 40s with acute COVID-19.

V is TRBV4-3 and J is TRBJ1-2, with D perhaps TRBD1 (5 bases). The CDR3 contains 16 residues. Deletions cut 1 base from V and 4 bases from J, with 16 bases between. Germline values: CDR1 LGHNA, CDR2 YSLEER. For the CDR3, the DNA is TGCGCCAGCAGCCAAGTTGCGGGGGACCTCGCCTATGGCTACACCTTC. This codes for CASSQVAGDLAYGYTF.

The J gene is TRBJ2-5, the V gene TRBV24-1; 7 bases are shared with TRBD1. From germline, CDR1 is KGHDR and CDR2 SFDVKD. Trimming removed 4 bases from V and 0 bases from J; junction bases left unmatched: 1. CDR3 length equals 14 residues. CDR3: CATSERGHQETQYF. The CDR3, as DNA: TGTGCCACCAGTGAAAGGGGGCACCAAGAGACCCAGTACTTC.

The chain has TRBV5-4 and TRBJ1-3; D gene unclear. With 4 bases removed from V and 0 bases from J, the gap between germline ends came to 5 bases. CDR3 length equals 13 residues. The germline V gene encodes CDR1 SGHNT and CDR2 YYREEE (reference sequence). The CDR3 sequence: CASSPGSGNTIYF. CDR3 nucleotide sequence: TGTGCCAGCAGCCCGGGCTCTGGAAACACCATATATTTT.

This chain connects TRBV10-2 to TRBJ1-1, with unresolved D. The V gene's germline CDR1 is WSHSY and CDR2 SAAADI. The ends were cut back, 4 bases at V and 0 bases at J, with 9 bases in the middle. This CDR3 has 14 residues. CDR3 nucleotide sequence: TGCGCCAGCAGTGGGGCCAGACTGAACACTGAAGCTTTCTTT. Translating gives CASSGARLNTEAFF.

This clone has only one observation. This rearrangement joins TRBV9 to TRBJ2-1, with D possibly matching TRBD2 (6 bases). This CDR3 has 14 amino acids. V gave up 0 bases and J gave up 15 bases, with 19 bases separating them. The germline V gene has CDR1 SGDLS and CDR2 YYNGEE. CDR3: CASSVEGGVASLFF. The CDR3 nucleotides are TGTGCCAGCAGCGTAGAGGGAGGAGTAGCTTCCCTGTTCTTC.

The CDR3 loop is CATSDSGLAGYEQFF. CDR3 sequence (DNA): TGTGCCACCAGTGATTCTGGACTAGCGGGATATGAGCAGTTCTTC. The J gene is TRBJ2-1, the V gene TRBV24-1; 12 positions agree with TRBD2. From germline, CDR1 is KGHDR and CDR2 SFDVKD. The ends lost 2 bases at V and 8 bases at J; junction bases unmatched: 3. CDR3 length equals 15 residues.

The J gene is TRBJ1-4, the V gene TRBV5-1; the D gene is possibly TRBD1 (6 bases). Deletions cut 3 bases from V and 6 bases from J, with 15 bases between. The germline V gene encodes CDR1 SGHRS and CDR2 YFSETQ. The CDR3 is 15 amino acids. CDR3 bases: TGCGCCAGCAGCTCCGAGCAGGGGTCACATGAAAAACTGTTTTTT. Residues: CASSSEQGSHEKLFF.

The rearrangement uses TRBV29-1 and TRBJ2-5; 10 positions match TRBD2. Germline loops: CDR1 SQVTM, CDR2 ANQGSEA. The V gene end was trimmed by 2 bases and the J gene end by 5 bases; junction bases not matched to a gene: 5. This CDR3 is built from 14 residues. The CDR3: CSVEMGLASETQYF. In DNA form, the CDR3 reads TGCAGCGTTGAAATGGGACTAGCGAGTGAGACCCAGTACTTC.

This chain's CDR3 is CAGAEGKNIQYF. DNA for the CDR3: TGTGCCGGGGCGGAAGGAAAAAACATTCAGTACTTC. The rearrangement uses TRBV5-3 and TRBJ2-4; weak D call: TRBD1 (5 bases). TRBV5-3 falls under the ORF class, with uncertain function. This CDR3 has 12 residues. Trimming left V 10 bases short and J 4 bases short, with 12 bases between.

V usage is TRBV6-5 and J usage is TRBJ1-4; D unresolved. The CDR3 length is 14 residues. Germline CDR1 MNHEY, CDR2 SVGAGI. Trimming removed 8 bases from V and 8 bases from J, with 18 bases in between. CDR3 residues: CASSTPGLVEKLFF. The DNA for the CDR3 is TGTGCCAGCTCCACACCTGGCCTAGTCGAAAAACTGTTTTTT.

The V gene is TRBV5-4, the J gene TRBJ1-4; D might be TRBD1 (5 bases). CDR1 and CDR2 from the germline V gene are SGHNT and YYREEE (reference sequence). CDR3 length: 13 residues. V lost 2 bases and J 8 bases, leaving 10 bases between the germline ends. CDR3 protein: CASSLSGGEKLFF. For the CDR3, the DNA is TGTGCCAGCAGCTTATCCGGGGGGGAAAAACTGTTTTTT.

This chain joins TRBV29-1 and TRBJ2-5; D remains unclear. CDR3 length equals 12 residues. The germline V and J ends were trimmed by 0 bases and 3 bases, with 5 bases remaining between them. In germline, CDR1 is SQVTM, CDR2 ANQGSEA. The CDR3 DNA follows: TGCAGCGTTGAAGACGGAGAAGAGACCCAGTACTTC. It is translated as CSVEDGEETQYF.

The CDR3 here is CASSLVGGTGNYGYTF. The CDR3 region has the DNA TGCGCCAGCAGCTTGGTAGGTGGTACAGGAAACTATGGCTACACCTTC. This rearrangement joins TRBV5-1 to TRBJ1-2, with D possibly being TRBD1 (5 bases). This CDR3 has 16 residues. Trimming stripped 0 bases from V and 2 bases from J, with 14 bases between. Germline values: CDR1 SGHRS, CDR2 YFSETQ.

The chain links TRBV28 to TRBJ1-1, with TRBD1 matching 9 bases. This CDR3 region has 16 residues. Trimming took 5 bases from V and 1 from J; bases not matched to a gene: 8. Per the germline V gene, CDR1 is MDHEN and CDR2 is SYDVKM. The CDR3 region has the DNA TGTGCCAGCAGTCCACAACCGGGACAGGGGAACACTGAAGCTTTCTTT. Amino acids: CASSPQPGQGNTEAFF.

On this clone: An end of the junction does not agree with germline; a read error may underlie this. The chain employs TRBV13 and TRBJ2-7; 9 nucleotides line up with TRBD1. CDR1 is PRHDT and CDR2 is FYEKMQ in the germline V gene (reference sequence). The CDR3 has 15 residues. The CDR3 DNA is TGTGTCAGCAGCTTCCGCGGGACAGGGAGAGACGAGCAGTACTTC. This codes for CVSSFRGTGRDEQYF.

The chain couples TRBV7-9 to TRBJ2-5; D remains ambiguous. CDR1 and CDR2 from the germline V gene are SEHNR and FQNEAQ (reference sequence). The CDR3 covers 15 residues. The V and J ends lost 5 bases and 7 bases respectively, with 20 bases between them. CDR3 DNA sequence: TGTGCCAGCAGCCCACGACTCACTCCCCGGTTGACCCAGTACTTC. Translating gives CASSPRLTPRLTQYF.

This clone was seen only once. This chain links TRBV7-9 with TRBJ1-3, with TRBD1 identical over 8 bases. The germline gives CDR1 SEHNR, CDR2 FQNEAQ (reference sequence). The J segment lost 4 bases and the V segment lost 5 bases, leaving 4 bases of the junction unmatched. The CDR3 totals 14 residues. CDR3 in DNA: TGTGCCAGCAGCGAGGACAGGGCAGGAAACACCATATATTTT. Amino acids: CASSEDRAGNTIYF.

CDR3 region: CASSRVNEQFF. The CDR3 DNA reads TGTGCCAGTAGTCGGGTCAATGAGCAGTTCTTC. The rearrangement joins TRBV19 to TRBJ2-1; D gene uncertain. Germline lookup yields CDR1 LNHDA and CDR2 SQIVND (reference sequence). Trimming removed 5 bases from V and 6 bases from J, with 5 bases in between. The CDR3 is 11 amino acids.

The rearrangement uses TRBV5-4 and TRBJ2-2; TRBD2 is a possible D gene (7 bases). Trimming removed 4 bases from V and 1 base from J, with 14 bases in between. This CDR3 is built from 16 residues. Germline CDR1 and CDR2: SGHNT and YYREEE (reference sequence). DNA for the CDR3: TGTGCCAGCAGCACGGGGGGCACTAAGAACACCGGGGAGCTGTTTTTT. Translating gives CASSTGGTKNTGELFF.

This clone turned up a few times. The chain joins TRBV2 to TRBJ2-3; 14 nucleotides line up with TRBD2. The CDR3 sequence is 15 residues long. Germline CDR1 is SNHLY and CDR2 is FYNNEI. V shed 5 bases, J shed 7 bases, and the junction held 5 bases outside the gene matches. CDR3 amino acids: CASSRLAGGPHTQYF. DNA of the CDR3: TGTGCCAGCAGTCGACTAGCGGGAGGGCCTCATACGCAGTATTTT. Using reference TRBV2 and TRBJ2-3 for the parts outside the CDR3, the full variable domain is EPEVTQTPSHQVTQMGQEVILRCVPISNHLYFYWYRQILGQKVEFLVSFYNNEISEKSEIFDDQFSVERPDGSNFTLKIRSTKLEDSAMYFCASSRLAGGPHTQYFGPGTRLTVL.

The rearrangement joins TRBV3-1 (or the pseudogene TRBV3-2) to TRBJ1-3, with D hard to call. Trimming stripped 3 bases from V and 3 bases from J, with 15 bases between. Germline V gives CDR1 LGHDT, CDR2 YNNKEL (reference sequence). The CDR3 totals 16 residues. CDR3 DNA sequence: TGTGCCAGCAGCCACAGCGGAGGGAGAGGTGGAAACACCATATATTTT. Residues: CASSHSGGRGGNTIYF.

The genes are TRBV6-1 and TRBJ2-1, with no clear D. Trimming left V 1 base short and J 3 bases short, with 13 bases between. The CDR3 has 16 residues. CDR1 and CDR2 (germline): MNHNS, SASEGT. DNA for the CDR3: TGTGCCAGCAGTGAAGTAGCCGGAACTCTCTACAATGAGCAGTTCTTC. It encodes CASSEVAGTLYNEQFF.

The rearrangement joins TRBV3-1 (or the pseudogene TRBV3-2) to TRBJ1-5; 7 bases are shared with TRBD1. The CDR3 loop spans 17 amino acids. CDR1 is LGHDT and CDR2 is YNNKEL in the germline V gene (reference sequence). The V gene end was trimmed by 6 bases and the J gene end by 3 bases; junction bases not matched to a gene: 14. CDR3: CASRGPPKDRYNQPQHF. DNA of the CDR3: TGTGCCAGCAGAGGCCCACCGAAGGACAGGTACAATCAGCCCCAGCATTTT.

V usage is TRBV19 and J usage is TRBJ1-2; TRBD1 aligns across 8 bases. J lost 2 bases, V lost 8 bases, and 16 bases had no gene match. The CDR3 spans 17 residues. Germline values: CDR1 LNHDA, CDR2 SQIVND (reference sequence). CDR3 DNA sequence: TGTGCCAGTCAGTATTCCGCCTTGACAGGGGTCAACTATGGCTACACCTTC. Translation: CASQYSALTGVNYGYTF.

The chain employs TRBV20-1 and TRBJ1-2, with 10 positions matching TRBD1. The CDR3 extends over 15 amino acids. The germline CDR1 and CDR2 sequences are DFQATT and SNEGSKA (reference sequence). The V segment lost 3 bases and the J segment 0 bases; nucleotides outside the gene matches: 4. The CDR3: CSASDRGLTNYGYTF. Written as DNA, the CDR3 is TGCAGTGCTAGTGACAGGGGGCTAACTAACTATGGCTACACCTTC.